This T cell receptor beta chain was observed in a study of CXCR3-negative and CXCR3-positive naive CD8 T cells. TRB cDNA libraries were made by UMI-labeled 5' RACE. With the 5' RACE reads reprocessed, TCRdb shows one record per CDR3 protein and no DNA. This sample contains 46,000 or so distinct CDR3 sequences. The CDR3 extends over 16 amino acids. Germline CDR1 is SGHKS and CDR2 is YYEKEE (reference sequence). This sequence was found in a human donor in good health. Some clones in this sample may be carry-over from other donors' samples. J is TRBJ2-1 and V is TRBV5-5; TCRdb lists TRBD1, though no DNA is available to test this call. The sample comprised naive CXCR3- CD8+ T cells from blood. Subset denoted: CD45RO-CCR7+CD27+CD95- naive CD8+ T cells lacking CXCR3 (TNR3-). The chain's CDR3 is CASSLEGGSSYNEQFF.